This T cell receptor beta chain was observed in a study of T cell responses to AZD1222 COVID-19 vaccine. Study-level findings and limits: Females made up more of the donors, who were largely white British, and clonal diversity may have come out too low. Spike-specific TCR breadth and depth were elevated following two AZD1222 doses. Across spike, vaccine-associated CD4 TCRs were found, dominant at 160-218 and 743-854. Seropositivity was recorded at baseline in only 6 or 7 AZD1222 recipients.

Worth noting for this clone: The antigen remains undetermined.

Generated by immunoSEQ multiplex PCR, the TCRdb table keeps only in-frame clones and is missing some. The table has 60,000 to 90,000 clones, about 83% seen once. This CDR3 region has 15 residues. Germline assignment: CDR1 SGHRS and CDR2 YFSETQ. With 4 bases removed from V and 5 bases from J, the gap between germline ends came to 18 bases. The chain links TRBV5-1 to TRBJ1-1; D may be TRBD1 (5 bases). This TCR was sampled from an adult who received the MenACWY meningococcal vaccine as a control. The source material was peripheral blood, sampled 28 days after the second dose of the MenACWY control vaccine. In nucleotides, the CDR3 is TGCGCCAGCAGCCTCGCGGGGGGAGGAAGGACTGAAGCTTTCTTT. Protein: CASSLAGGGRTEAFF.